The 14 T cell receptor beta chains reported below all come from one sample, sequenced in a study of T cells in Graves' hyperthyroidism and ophthalmopathy. What was amplified from RNA transcripts were TCR beta CDR3 regions. RT-PCR in the first round (using the HTBI primer set) targeted the TCR CDR3. TCRdb re-analysed the multiplex PCR reads in MiXCR, keeping a single row per CDR3 protein. The sample includes fewer than 700,000 distinct CDR3 sequences, roughly 15% of them seen just once. Specimen: blood. The receptors were sampled from a woman under 30 with Graves' ophthalmopathy.

This clonotype was seen many times. The chain joins TRBV4-2 to TRBJ1-1, with unresolved D. This CDR3 contains 13 residues. Trimming left V 0 bases short and J 5 bases short, with 7 bases between. CDR1 and CDR2 (germline): LGHNA, YNFKEQ. The CDR3 reads CASSQDGMTEAFF. DNA for the CDR3: TGTGCCAGCAGCCAAGATGGCATGACTGAAGCTTTCTTT.

V is TRBV9 and J is TRBJ2-5; 7 bases fit TRBD1. The CDR3 has 15 residues. With 0 bases clipped from V and 5 bases from J, the junction kept 7 bases outside the gene matches. Germline CDR1 reads SGDLS; CDR2 reads YYNGEE. This CDR3 is CASSVATGEGETQYF. The CDR3 coding sequence is TGTGCCAGCAGCGTAGCTACAGGGGAAGGGGAGACCCAGTACTTC. The full variable domain, in which reference TRBV9 and TRBJ2-5 provide the parts outside the CDR3, is DSGVTQTPKHLITATGQRVTLRCSPRSGDLSVYWYQQSLDQGLQFLIQYYNGEERAKGNILERFSAQQFPDLHSELNLSSLELGDSALYFCASSVATGEGETQYFGPGTRLLVL.

This clonotype was counted many times. V is TRBV20-1 and J is TRBJ1-5, with D perhaps matching TRBD1 (5 bases). Trimming took 1 base from V and 2 from J, leaving 12 bases between them. Germline assignment: CDR1 DFQATT and CDR2 SNEGSKA (reference sequence). CDR3 length equals 15 residues. The CDR3 DNA is TGCAGTGCTAGAGTTGGGACGAAGCGCAATCAGCCCCAGCATTTT. This translates into CSARVGTKRNQPQHF.

This clonotype was picked up a small number of times. The chain uses TRBV19 and TRBJ2-1, with D uncertain. V was cut by 6 bases and J by 9 bases, with 12 bases left in between. This CDR3 has 12 amino acids. The germline CDR1 and CDR2 sequences are LNHDA and SQIVND (reference sequence). The CDR3 nucleotides read TGTGCCAGTAGAGGATCCTATACTGAGCAGTTCTTC. Translated, it gives CASRGSYTEQFF.

This clonotype has only a few counts. The junction shows a germline mismatch at one end, possibly a read error. The chain uses TRBV7-2 and TRBJ2-5; TRBD2 matches 9 bases. Germline V gives CDR1 SGHTA, CDR2 FQGNSA. CDR3 length: 15 amino acids. The CDR3, as DNA: TGTGCCAGCAGCTTAGGGGGACTAGCCCAAGAGGCCCAGTACTTC. Amino acid sequence: CASSLGGLAQEAQYF. The whole variable domain, filled in from reference TRBV7-2 and TRBJ2-5, reads GAGVSQSPSNKVTEKGKDVELRCDPISGHTALYWYRQSLGQGLEFLIYFQGNSAPDKSGLPSDRFSAERTGGSVSTLTIQRTQQEDSAVYLCASSLGGLAQEAQYFGPGTRLLVL.

In the case of this clonotype: At one of its ends the junction is not consistent with the germline gene, which may arise from a read error. V gene TRBV20-1 combines with J gene TRBJ2-3; TRBD2 might be the D (5 bases). This CDR3 region has 12 residues. From germline, CDR1 is DFQATT and CDR2 SNEGSKA (reference sequence). The CDR3 reads CSAPLDSDTRYF. In DNA form, the CDR3 reads TGCAGTGCTCCACTAGACTCAGATACGCGGTATTTT.

This clonotype was recorded at least ten times. This sequence joins TRBV5-1 and TRBJ2-2; 9 nucleotides align to TRBD1. There are 15 residues in the CDR3. V dropped 4 bases and J dropped 6; count of bases not matched to a gene: 7. Germline loops: CDR1 SGHRS, CDR2 YFSETQ. The CDR3 DNA reads as TGCGCCAGCAGCCCAGGACAGGGGTTGGCCGGGGAGCTGTTTTTT. Translating it yields CASSPGQGLAGELFF.

The chain is built from TRBV19 and TRBJ2-1; 9 bases line up with TRBD1. The CDR3 spans 14 residues. V dropped 4 bases and J dropped 8; count of bases not matched to a gene: 6. Germline-derived CDR1 and CDR2 are LNHDA and SQIVND (reference sequence). CDR3 in DNA: TGTGCCAGTAGTAAGCCGGGACAGGGATATGAGCAGTTCTTC. Translated, it gives CASSKPGQGYEQFF.

This clonotype was observed at least ten times. The chain employs TRBV6-1 and TRBJ2-7; unclear D gene. The CDR3 is made up of 16 amino acids. CDR1 MNHNS and CDR2 SASEGT come from the germline V gene. V dropped 0 bases and J dropped 2 bases, with 14 bases sitting between them. The CDR3 DNA reads as TGTGCCAGCAGTGAAGCCGTACAGTCGGTAGCCTACGAGCAGTACTTC. Its protein product is CASSEAVQSVAYEQYF.

This clonotype came up many times. The rearrangement uses TRBV15 and TRBJ2-1; D tentatively reads TRBD1 or TRBD2 (5 bases each). Trimming left V 3 bases short and J 4 bases short, with 13 bases between. The CDR3 extends over 15 amino acids. Germline-derived CDR1 and CDR2 are LNHNV and YYDKDF (reference sequence). This chain's CDR3 is CATSRPRDGYNEQFF. CDR3 nucleotide sequence: TGTGCCACCAGCAGGCCGAGGGACGGGTACAATGAGCAGTTCTTC.

This clonotype was seen many times. This CDR3 is CAISTGGTEAFF. In nucleotides, the CDR3 is TGTGCCATCTCGACAGGGGGCACTGAAGCTTTCTTT. V usage is TRBV12-3 or TRBV12-4 and J usage is TRBJ1-1; 9 bases map to TRBD1. Trimming removed 10 bases from V and 4 bases from J; junction bases left unmatched: 4. CDR3 length equals 12 residues.

The chain links TRBV19 to TRBJ2-5, with D possibly TRBD1 on 5 matching bases. V was clipped by 2 bases and J by 2 bases, with 18 bases between them. The germline V gene encodes CDR1 LNHDA and CDR2 SQIVND (reference sequence). The CDR3 loop spans 17 amino acids. The CDR3 DNA follows: TGTGCCAGTAGTATAACCACAGCACCGGACAATCAAGAGACCCAGTACTTC. It codes for CASSITTAPDNQETQYF.

This clonotype was observed many times. The J gene is TRBJ2-3, the V gene TRBV30; 8 bases fit TRBD1. In germline, CDR1 is GTSNPN, CDR2 SVGIG (reference sequence). V lost 0 bases and J lost 2; bases outside the gene matches: 7. The CDR3 is made up of 16 amino acids. CDR3 nucleotide sequence: TGTGCCTGGAGTGTATTACAGGGGGTCATCACAGATACGCAGTATTTT. It is translated as CAWSVLQGVITDTQYF.

The CDR3 nucleotides are TGTGCCAGCAGTTTCGGACAGGGCACTAACACCATATATTTT. Protein product: CASSFGQGTNTIYF. The rearrangement uses TRBV12-3 or TRBV12-4 and TRBJ1-3, with 8 bases aligning to TRBD1. The CDR3 consists of 14 residues. J gave up 7 bases and V 3 bases, and 5 bases lay outside the gene matches.